The entry below gives a single TCR beta chain sequence along with its context. This CDR3 has 15 amino acids. After removal of 3 bases from V and 4 bases from J, the junction contained 9 bases not matched to a gene. From germline, CDR1 is SGHDN and CDR2 FVKESK. CD45RO-negative, CCR7-selected cells formed the naive CD8 fraction, which excluded terminally differentiated effector memory CD45RA+ cells. The sample originates from a study of shared clonotypes between healthy human individuals. The data were produced by immunoSEQ multiplex PCR, yet TCRdb's version contains in-frame clones alone and is incomplete. The sample holds about 680,000 clones, under 95% seen once.

V is TRBV14 and J is TRBJ2-7; 7 bases are shared with TRBD1. The source of this sequence is a man aged 25-40 years in good health. The sample was naive CD8+ T cells sorted from blood. The CDR3 coding sequence is TGTGCCAGCAGCCACCGCGACAGGGTAGTTTACGAGCAGTACTTC. Protein product: CASSHRDRVVYEQYF.